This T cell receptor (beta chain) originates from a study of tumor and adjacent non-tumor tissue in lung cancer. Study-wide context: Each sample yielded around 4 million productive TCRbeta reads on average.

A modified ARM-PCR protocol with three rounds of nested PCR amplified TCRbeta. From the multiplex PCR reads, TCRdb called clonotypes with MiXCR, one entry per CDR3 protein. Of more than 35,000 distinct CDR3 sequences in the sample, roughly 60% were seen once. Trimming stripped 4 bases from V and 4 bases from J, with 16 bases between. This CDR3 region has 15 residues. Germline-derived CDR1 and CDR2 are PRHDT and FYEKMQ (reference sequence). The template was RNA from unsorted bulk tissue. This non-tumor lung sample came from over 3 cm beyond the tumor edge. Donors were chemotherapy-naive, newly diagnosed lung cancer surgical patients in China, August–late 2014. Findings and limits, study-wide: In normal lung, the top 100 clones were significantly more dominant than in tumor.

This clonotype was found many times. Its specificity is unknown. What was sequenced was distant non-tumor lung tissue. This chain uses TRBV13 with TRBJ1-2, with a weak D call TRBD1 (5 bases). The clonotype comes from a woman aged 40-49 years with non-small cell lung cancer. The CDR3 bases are TGTGCCAGCAGCTCCCGGACATCTGCCCGCTATGGCTACACCTTC. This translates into CASSSRTSARYGYTF.